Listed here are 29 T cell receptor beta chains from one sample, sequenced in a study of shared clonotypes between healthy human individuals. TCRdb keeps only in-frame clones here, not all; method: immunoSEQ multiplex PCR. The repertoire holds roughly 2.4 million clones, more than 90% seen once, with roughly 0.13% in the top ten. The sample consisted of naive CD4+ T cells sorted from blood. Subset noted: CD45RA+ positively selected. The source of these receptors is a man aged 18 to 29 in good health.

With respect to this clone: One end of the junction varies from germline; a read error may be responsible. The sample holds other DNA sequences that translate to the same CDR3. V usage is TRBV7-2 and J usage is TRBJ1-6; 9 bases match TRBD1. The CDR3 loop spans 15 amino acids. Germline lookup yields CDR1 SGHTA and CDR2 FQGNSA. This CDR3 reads CASSLAGTGNSPLHF. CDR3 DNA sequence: TGTGCCAGCAGCCTAGCCGGGACAGGGAATTCACCCCTCCACTTT.

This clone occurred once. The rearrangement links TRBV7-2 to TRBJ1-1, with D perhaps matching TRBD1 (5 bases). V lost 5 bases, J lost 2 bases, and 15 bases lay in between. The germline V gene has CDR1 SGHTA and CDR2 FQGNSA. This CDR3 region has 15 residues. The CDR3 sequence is CASSLYPTVNTEAFF. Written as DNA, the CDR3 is TGTGCCAGCAGCCTCTACCCGACAGTTAACACTGAAGCTTTCTTT.

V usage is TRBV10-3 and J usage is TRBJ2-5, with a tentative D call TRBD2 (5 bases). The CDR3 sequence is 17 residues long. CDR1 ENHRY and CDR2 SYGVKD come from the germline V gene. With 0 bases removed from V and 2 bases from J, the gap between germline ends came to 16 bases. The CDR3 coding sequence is TGTGCCATCAGTGAGTCGAGGTCCGTAGCGCGACAAGAGACCCAGTACTTC. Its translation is CAISESRSVARQETQYF.

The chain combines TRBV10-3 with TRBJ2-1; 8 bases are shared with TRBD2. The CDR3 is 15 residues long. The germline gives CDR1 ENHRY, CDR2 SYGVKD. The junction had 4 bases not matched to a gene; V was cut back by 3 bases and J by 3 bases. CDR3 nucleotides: TGTGCCATCAGTGACTTCGGGAGGGGCTACAATGAGCAGTTCTTC. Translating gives CAISDFGRGYNEQFF.

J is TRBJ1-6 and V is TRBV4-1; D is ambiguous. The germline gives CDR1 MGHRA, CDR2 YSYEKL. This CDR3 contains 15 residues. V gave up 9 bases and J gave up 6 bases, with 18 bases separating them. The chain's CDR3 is CASRAPARGNSPLHF. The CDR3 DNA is TGCGCCAGTCGGGCTCCCGCTCGTGGTAATTCACCCCTCCACTTT.

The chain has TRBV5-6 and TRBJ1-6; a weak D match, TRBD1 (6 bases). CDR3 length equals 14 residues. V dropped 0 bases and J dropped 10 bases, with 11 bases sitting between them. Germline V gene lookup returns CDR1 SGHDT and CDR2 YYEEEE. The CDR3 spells CASSLDRAGSPLHF. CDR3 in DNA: TGTGCCAGCAGCTTGGACAGGGCCGGCTCACCCCTCCACTTT.

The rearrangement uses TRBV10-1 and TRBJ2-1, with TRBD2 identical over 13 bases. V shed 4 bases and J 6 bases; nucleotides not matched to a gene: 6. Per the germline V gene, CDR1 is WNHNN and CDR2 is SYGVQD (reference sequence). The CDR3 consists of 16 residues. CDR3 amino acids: CASSASGTSGINEQFF. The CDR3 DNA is TGCGCCAGCAGTGCCTCCGGGACTAGCGGGATCAATGAGCAGTTCTTC.

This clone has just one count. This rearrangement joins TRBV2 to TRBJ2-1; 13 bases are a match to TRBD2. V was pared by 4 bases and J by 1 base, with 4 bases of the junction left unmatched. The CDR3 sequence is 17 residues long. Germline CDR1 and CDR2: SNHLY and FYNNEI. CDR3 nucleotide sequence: TGTGCCAGCAGTGCCGGGACTAGCGGGAAATCCTACAATGAGCAGTTCTTC. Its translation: CASSAGTSGKSYNEQFF. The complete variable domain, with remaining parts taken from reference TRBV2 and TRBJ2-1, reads EPEVTQTPSHQVTQMGQEVILRCVPISNHLYFYWYRQILGQKVEFLVSFYNNEISEKSEIFDDQFSVERPDGSNFTLKIRSTKLEDSAMYFCASSAGTSGKSYNEQFFGPGTRLTVL.

CDR3 region: CASSLNEVQSYEQYF. The CDR3 nucleotides read TGCGCCAGCAGCTTAAACGAAGTTCAGAGCTACGAGCAGTACTTC. The chain uses TRBV5-1 and TRBJ2-7, with D unresolved. V was pared by 2 bases and J by 3 bases, with 15 bases between. The CDR3 covers 15 residues. CDR1 and CDR2 (germline): SGHRS, YFSETQ.

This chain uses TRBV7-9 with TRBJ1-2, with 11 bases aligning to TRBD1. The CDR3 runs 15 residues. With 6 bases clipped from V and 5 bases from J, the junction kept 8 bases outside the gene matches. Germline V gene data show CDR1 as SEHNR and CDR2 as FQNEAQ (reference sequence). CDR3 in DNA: TGTGCCAGCAGGTATACCGGGACAGGGGGTTATGGCTACACCTTC. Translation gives CASRYTGTGGYGYTF.

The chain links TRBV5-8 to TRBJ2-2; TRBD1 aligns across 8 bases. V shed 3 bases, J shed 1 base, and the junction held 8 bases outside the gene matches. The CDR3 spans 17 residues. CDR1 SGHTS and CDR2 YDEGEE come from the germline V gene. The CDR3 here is CASSYNGGTGNTGELFF. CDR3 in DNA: TGTGCCAGCAGCTATAACGGTGGGACAGGGAACACCGGGGAGCTGTTTTTT. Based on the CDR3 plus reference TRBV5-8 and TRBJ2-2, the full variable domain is EAGVTQSPTHLIKTRGQQATLRCSPISGHTSVYWYQQALGLGLQFLLWYDEGEERNRGNFPPRFSGRQFPNYSSELNVNALELEDSALYLCASSYNGGTGNTGELFFGEGSRLTVL.

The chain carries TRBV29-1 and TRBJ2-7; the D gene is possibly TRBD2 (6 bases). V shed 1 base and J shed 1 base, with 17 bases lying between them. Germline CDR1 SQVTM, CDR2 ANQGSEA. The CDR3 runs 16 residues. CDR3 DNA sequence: TGCAGCGTTGAAGGTCGGCTAGCGAAAGGATCCTACGAGCAGTACTTC. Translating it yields CSVEGRLAKGSYEQYF.

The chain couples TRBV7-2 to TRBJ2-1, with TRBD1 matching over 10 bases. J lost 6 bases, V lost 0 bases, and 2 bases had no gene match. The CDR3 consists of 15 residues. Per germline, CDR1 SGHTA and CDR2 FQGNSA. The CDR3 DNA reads TGTGCCAGCAGCTTAGCCGGGACAGGGGTCAATGAGCAGTTCTTC. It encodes CASSLAGTGVNEQFF.

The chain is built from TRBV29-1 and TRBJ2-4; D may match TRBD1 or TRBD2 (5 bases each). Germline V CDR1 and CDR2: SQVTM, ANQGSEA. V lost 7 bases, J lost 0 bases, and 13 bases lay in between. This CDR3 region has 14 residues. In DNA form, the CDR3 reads TGCAGCGGAAGGGTTGGGGGAGCCAAAAACATTCAGTACTTC. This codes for CSGRVGGAKNIQYF. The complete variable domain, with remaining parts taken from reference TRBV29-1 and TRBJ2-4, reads SAVISQKPSRDICQRGTSLTIQCQVDSQVTMMFWYRQQPGQSLTLIATANQGSEATYESGFVIDKFPISRPNLTFSTLTVSNMSPEDSSIYLCSGRVGGAKNIQYFGAGTRLSVL.

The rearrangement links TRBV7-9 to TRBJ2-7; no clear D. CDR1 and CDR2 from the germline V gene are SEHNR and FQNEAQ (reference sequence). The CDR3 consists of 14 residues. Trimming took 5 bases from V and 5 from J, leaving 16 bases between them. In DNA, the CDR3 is TGTGCCAGCAGCGACACGGATAGAGGCCACGAGCAGTACTTC. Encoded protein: CASSDTDRGHEQYF.

The CDR3 region has the DNA TGTGCCAGTAGGGCCGGACAGGCTTGGAATTCACCCCTCCACTTT. It yields the protein CASRAGQAWNSPLHF. The chain joins TRBV19 to TRBJ1-6, with 7 bases that match TRBD1. J gave up 7 bases and V 6 bases, and 9 bases lay outside the gene matches. Germline V CDR1 and CDR2: LNHDA, SQIVND (reference sequence). This CDR3 region has 15 residues.

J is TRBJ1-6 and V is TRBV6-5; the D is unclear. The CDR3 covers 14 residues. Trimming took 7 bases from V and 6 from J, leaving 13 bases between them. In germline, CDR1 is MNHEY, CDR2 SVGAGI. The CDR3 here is CASTRAGSNSPLHF. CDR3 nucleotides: TGTGCCAGCACTAGGGCTGGTAGTAATTCACCCCTCCACTTT.

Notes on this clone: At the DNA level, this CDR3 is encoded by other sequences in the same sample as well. The CDR3 loop is CASSQATGGRETQYF. In DNA form, the CDR3 reads TGCGCCAGCAGCCAGGCTACAGGGGGTAGAGAGACCCAGTACTTC. This chain links TRBV4-1 with TRBJ2-5; 8 bases agree with TRBD1. V dropped 3 bases and J dropped 4; count of bases not matched to a gene: 7. The CDR3 loop spans 15 amino acids. Germline CDR1 is MGHRA and CDR2 is YSYEKL.

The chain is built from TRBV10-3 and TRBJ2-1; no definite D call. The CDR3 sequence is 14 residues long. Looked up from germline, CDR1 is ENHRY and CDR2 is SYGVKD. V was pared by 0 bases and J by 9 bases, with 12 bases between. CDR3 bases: TGTGCCATCAGTGAGTCGGAGCTGTCTGGTGAGCAGTTCTTC. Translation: CAISESELSGEQFF.

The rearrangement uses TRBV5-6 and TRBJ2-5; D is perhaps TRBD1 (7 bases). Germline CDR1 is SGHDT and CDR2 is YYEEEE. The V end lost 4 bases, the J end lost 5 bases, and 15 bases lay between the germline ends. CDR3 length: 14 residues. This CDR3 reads CASSQQGGVETQYF. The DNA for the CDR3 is TGTGCCAGCAGCCAGCAGGGGGGCGTGGAGACCCAGTACTTC.

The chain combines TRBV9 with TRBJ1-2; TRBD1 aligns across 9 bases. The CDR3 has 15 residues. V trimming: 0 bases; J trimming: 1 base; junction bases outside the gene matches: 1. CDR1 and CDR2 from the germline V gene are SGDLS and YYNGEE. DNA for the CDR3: TGTGCCAGCAGCGTAGGACAGGGGGATAACTATGGCTACACCTTC. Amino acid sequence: CASSVGQGDNYGYTF.

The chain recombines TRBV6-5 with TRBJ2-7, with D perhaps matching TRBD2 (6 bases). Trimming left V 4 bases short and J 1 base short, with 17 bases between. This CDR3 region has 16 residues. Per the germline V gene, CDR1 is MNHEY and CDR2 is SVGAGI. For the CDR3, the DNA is TGTGCCAGCAGTTCCCCAAACCTCGGGAGATCCTACGAGCAGTACTTC. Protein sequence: CASSSPNLGRSYEQYF.

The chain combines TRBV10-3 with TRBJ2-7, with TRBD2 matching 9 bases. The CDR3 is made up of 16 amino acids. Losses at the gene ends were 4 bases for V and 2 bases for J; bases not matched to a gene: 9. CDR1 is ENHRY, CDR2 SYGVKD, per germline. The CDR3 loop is CAISAPTSGKTYEQYF. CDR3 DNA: TGTGCCATCAGTGCTCCGACTAGCGGCAAGACCTACGAGCAGTACTTC.

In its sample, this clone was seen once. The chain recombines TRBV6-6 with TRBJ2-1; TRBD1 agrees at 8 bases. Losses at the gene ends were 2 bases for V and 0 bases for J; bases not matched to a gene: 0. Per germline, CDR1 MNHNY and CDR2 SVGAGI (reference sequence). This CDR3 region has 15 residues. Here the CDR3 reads CASSYTGGSYNEQFF. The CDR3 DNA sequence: TGTGCCAGCAGTTACACAGGGGGCTCCTACAATGAGCAGTTCTTC.

Written as DNA, the CDR3 is TGTGCCAGCAGCCACCTAGGGACAGTTTTCAGCTCTGGGGCCAACGTCCTGACTTTC. This gives the protein CASSHLGTVFSSGANVLTF. The chain couples TRBV7-8 to TRBJ2-6; 7 bases are a match to TRBD1. After removal of 5 bases from V and 0 bases from J, the junction contained 13 bases not matched to a gene. This CDR3 comprises 19 residues. Germline-derived CDR1 and CDR2 are SGHVS and FQNEAQ.

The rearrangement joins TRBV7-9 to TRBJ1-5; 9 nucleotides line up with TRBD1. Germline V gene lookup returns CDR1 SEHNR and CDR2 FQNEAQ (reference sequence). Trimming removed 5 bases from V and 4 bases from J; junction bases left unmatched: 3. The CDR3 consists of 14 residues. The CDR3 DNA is TGTGCCAGCAGCGCGACAGGGGGAAATCAGCCCCAGCATTTT. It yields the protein CASSATGGNQPQHF.

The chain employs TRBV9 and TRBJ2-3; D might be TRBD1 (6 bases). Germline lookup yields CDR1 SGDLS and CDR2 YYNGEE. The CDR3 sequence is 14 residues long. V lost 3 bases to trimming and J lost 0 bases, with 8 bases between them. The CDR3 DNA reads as TGTGCCAGCAGCGGGACAGCGAGCACAGATACGCAGTATTTT. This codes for CASSGTASTDTQYF. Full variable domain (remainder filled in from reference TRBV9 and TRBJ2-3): DSGVTQTPKHLITATGQRVTLRCSPRSGDLSVYWYQQSLDQGLQFLIQYYNGEERAKGNILERFSAQQFPDLHSELNLSSLELGDSALYFCASSGTASTDTQYFGPGTRLTVL.

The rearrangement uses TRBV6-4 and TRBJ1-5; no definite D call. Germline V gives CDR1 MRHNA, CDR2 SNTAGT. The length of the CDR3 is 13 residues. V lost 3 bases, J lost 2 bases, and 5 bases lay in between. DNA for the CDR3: TGTGCCAGCAGTGAGCAGGGCAATCAGCCCCAGCATTTT. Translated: CASSEQGNQPQHF.

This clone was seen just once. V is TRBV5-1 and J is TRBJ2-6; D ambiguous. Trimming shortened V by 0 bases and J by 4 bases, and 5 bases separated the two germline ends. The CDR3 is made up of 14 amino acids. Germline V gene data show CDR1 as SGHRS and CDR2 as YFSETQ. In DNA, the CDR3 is TGCGCCAGCAGCTTGGGAGCCGGGGCCAACGTCCTGACTTTC. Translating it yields CASSLGAGANVLTF.